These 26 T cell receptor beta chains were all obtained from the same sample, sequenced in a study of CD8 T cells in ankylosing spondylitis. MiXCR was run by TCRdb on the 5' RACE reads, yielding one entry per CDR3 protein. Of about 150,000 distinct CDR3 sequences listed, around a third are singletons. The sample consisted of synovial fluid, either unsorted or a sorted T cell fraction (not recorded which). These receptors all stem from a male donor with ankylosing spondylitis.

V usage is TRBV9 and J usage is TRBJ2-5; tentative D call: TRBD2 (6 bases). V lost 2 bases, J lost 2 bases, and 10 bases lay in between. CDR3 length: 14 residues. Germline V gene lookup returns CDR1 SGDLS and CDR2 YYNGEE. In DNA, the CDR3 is TGTGCCAGCAGCGTTTGGGGGAGGCAAGAGACCCAGTACTTC. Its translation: CASSVWGRQETQYF.

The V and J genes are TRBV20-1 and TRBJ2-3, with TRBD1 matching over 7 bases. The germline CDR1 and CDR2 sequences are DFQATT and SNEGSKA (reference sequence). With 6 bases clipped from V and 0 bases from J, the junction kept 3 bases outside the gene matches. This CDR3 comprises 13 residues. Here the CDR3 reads CSAPGQSTDTQYF. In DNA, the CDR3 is TGCAGTGCGCCGGGACAGAGCACAGATACGCAGTATTTT.

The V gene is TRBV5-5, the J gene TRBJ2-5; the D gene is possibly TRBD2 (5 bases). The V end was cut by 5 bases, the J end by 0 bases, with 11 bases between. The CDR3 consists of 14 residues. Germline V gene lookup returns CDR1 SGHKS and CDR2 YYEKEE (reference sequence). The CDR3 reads CASRPSTNQETQYF. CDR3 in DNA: TGTGCCAGCAGACCTTCGACTAACCAAGAGACCCAGTACTTC.

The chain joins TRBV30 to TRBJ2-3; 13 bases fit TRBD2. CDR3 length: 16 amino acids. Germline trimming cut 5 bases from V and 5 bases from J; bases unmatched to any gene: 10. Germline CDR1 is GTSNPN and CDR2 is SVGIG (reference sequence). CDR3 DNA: TGTGCCTGGTCTAAAGCGGGACTAGCGGGAAAAGATACGCAGTATTTT. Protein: CAWSKAGLAGKDTQYF.

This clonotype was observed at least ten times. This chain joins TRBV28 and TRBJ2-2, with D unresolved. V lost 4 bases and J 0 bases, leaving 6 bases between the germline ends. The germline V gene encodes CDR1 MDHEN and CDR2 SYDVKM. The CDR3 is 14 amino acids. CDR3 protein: CASSSYTNTGELFF. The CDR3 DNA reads TGTGCCAGCAGTTCTTATACGAACACCGGGGAGCTGTTTTTT.

CDR3 sequence (DNA): TGCGCCAGCAGCTTATCCGAGTATGGCTACACCTTC. It codes for CASSLSEYGYTF. The V gene is TRBV5-1, the J gene TRBJ1-2; unclear D gene. Per the germline V gene, CDR1 is SGHRS and CDR2 is YFSETQ. This CDR3 comprises 12 residues. Trimming left V 2 bases short and J 5 bases short, with 7 bases between.

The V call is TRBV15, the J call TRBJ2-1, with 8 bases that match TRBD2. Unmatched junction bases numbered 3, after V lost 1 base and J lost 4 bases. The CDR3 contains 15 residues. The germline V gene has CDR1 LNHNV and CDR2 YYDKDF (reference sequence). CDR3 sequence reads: CATSRGGGQYNEQFF. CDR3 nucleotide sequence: TGTGCCACCAGCAGAGGCGGGGGGCAATACAATGAGCAGTTCTTC.

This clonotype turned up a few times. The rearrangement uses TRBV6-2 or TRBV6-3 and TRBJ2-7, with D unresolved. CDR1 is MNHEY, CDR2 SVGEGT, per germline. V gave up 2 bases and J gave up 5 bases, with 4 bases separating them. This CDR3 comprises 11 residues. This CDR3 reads CASSYAHEQYF. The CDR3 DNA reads TGTGCCAGCAGTTACGCCCACGAGCAGTACTTC.

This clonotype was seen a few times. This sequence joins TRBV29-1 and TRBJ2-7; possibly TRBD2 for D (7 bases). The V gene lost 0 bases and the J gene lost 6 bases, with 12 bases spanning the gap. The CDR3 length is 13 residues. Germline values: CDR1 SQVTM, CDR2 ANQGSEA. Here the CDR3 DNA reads TGCAGCGTTGAAGATCGGGGGGCAGGCGAGCAGTACTTC. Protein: CSVEDRGAGEQYF.

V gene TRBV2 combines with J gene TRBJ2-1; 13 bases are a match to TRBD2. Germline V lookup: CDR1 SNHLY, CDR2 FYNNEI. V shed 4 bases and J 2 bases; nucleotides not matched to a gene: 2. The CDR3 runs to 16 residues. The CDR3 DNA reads TGTGCCAGCAGTGCCACTAGCGGGAGGGCCTACAATGAGCAGTTCTTC. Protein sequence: CASSATSGRAYNEQFF.

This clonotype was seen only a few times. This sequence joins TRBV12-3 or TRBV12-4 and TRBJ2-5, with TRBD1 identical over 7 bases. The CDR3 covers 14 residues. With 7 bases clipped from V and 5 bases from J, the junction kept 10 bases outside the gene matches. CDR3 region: CASTSQGFGETQYF. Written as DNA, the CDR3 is TGTGCCAGCACCTCACAGGGGTTCGGGGAGACCCAGTACTTC.

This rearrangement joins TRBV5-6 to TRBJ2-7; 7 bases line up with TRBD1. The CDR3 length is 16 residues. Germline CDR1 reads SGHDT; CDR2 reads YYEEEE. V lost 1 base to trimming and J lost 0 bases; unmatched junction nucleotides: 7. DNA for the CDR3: TGTGCCAGCAGCTTGTCGGGACAGCCGTCCTCCTACGAGCAGTACTTC. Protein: CASSLSGQPSSYEQYF.

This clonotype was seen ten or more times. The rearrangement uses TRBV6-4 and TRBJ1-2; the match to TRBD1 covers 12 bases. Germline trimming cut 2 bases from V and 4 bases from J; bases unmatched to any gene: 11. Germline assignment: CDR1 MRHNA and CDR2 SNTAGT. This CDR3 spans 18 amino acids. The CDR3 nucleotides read TGTGCCAGCAGTGACCGGTCGGGACAGGGGGCGCGTGGCTATGGCTACACCTTC. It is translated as CASSDRSGQGARGYGYTF.

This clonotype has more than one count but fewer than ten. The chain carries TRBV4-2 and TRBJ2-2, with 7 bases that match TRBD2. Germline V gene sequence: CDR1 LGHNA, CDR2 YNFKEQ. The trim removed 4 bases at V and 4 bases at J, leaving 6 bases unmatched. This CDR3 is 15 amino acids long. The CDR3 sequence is CASSRGLGSTGELFF. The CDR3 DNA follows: TGTGCCAGCAGCCGAGGACTAGGGAGCACCGGGGAGCTGTTTTTT.

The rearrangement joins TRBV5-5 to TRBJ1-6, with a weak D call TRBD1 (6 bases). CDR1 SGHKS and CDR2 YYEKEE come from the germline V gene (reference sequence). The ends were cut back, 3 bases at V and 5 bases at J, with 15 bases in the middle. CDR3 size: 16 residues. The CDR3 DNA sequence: TGTGCCAGCAGCTCGGTGGGGGGGGGCAATAATTCACCCCTCCACTTT. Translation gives CASSSVGGGNNSPLHF.

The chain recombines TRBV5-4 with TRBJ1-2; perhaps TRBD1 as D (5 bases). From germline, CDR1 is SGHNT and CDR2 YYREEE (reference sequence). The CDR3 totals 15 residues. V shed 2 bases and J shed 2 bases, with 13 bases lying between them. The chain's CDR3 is CASSLRQILNYGYTF. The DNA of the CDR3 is TGTGCCAGCAGCTTAAGACAGATCTTGAACTATGGCTACACCTTC.

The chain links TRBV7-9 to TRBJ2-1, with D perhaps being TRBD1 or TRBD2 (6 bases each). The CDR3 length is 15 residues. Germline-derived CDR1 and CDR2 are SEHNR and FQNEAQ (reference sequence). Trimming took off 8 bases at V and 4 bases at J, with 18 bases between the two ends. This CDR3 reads CASGGGITQYNEQFF. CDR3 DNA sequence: TGTGCCAGCGGAGGGGGAATCACCCAATACAATGAGCAGTTCTTC. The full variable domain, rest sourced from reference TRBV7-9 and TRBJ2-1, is DTGVSQNPRHKITKRGQNVTFRCDPISEHNRLYWYRQTLGQGPEFLTYFQNEAQLEKSRLLSDRFSAERPKGSFSTLEIQRTEQGDSAMYLCASGGGITQYNEQFFGPGTRLTVL.

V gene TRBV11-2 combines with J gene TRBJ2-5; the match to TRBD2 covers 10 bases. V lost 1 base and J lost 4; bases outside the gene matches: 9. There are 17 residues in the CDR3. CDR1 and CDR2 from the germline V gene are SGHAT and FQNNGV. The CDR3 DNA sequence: TGTGCCAGCAGCTTAGTATTGTCTAGCGGGAGTCGAGAGACCCAGTACTTC. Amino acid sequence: CASSLVLSSGSRETQYF.

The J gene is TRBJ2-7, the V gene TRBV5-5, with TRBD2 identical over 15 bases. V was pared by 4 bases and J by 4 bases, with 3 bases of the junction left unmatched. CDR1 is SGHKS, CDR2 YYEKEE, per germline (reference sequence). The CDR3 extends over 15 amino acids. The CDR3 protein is CASSRTSGGVYEQYF. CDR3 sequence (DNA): TGTGCCAGCAGCCGGACTAGCGGGGGGGTATACGAGCAGTACTTC.

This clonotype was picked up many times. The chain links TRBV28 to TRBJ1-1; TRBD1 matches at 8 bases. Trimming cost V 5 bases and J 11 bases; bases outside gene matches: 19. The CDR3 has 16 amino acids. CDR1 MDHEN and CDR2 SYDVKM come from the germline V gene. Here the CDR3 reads CASSAITGTGDTAAFF. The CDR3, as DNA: TGTGCCAGCAGTGCCATTACCGGGACAGGTGACACCGCCGCTTTCTTT.

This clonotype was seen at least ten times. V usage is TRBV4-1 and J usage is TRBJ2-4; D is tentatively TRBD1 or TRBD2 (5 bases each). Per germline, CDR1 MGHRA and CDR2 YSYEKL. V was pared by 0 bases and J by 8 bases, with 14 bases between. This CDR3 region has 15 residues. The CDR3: CASSQDGAQRDIQYF. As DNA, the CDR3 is TGCGCCAGCAGCCAAGATGGGGCCCAGAGGGACATTCAGTACTTC.

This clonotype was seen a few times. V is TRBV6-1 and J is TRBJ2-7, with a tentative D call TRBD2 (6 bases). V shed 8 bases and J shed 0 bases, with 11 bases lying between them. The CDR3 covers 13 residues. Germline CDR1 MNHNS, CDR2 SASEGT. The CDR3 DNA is TGTGCCAGCTTCGGGGGTCGCTCCTACGAGCAGTACTTC. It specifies CASFGGRSYEQYF.

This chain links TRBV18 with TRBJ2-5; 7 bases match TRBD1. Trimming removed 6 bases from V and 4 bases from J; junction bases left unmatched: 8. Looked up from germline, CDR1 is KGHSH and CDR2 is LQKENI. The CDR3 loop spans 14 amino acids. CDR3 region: CASSSNRGGETQYF. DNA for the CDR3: TGTGCCAGCTCCTCAAACAGGGGCGGAGAGACCCAGTACTTC.

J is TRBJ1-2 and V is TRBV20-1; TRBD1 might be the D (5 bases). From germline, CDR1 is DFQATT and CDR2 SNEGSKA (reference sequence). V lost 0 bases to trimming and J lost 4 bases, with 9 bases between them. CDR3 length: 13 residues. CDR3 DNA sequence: TGCAGTGCTAGAGACGACAGTCCCTATGGCTACACCTTC. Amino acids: CSARDDSPYGYTF.

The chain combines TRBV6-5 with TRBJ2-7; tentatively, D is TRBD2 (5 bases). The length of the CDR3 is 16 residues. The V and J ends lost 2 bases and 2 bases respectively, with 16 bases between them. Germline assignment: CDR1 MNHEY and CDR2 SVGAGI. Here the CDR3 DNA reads TGTGCCAGCAGTTACCTATCGAGTAGCGCGGCCTACGAGCAGTACTTC. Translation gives CASSYLSSSAAYEQYF.

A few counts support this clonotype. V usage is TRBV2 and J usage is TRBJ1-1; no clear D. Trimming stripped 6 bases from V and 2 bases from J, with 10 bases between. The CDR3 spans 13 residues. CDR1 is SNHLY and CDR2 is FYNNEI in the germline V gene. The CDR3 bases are TGTGCCAGCAGAACAGAGCTTAACACTGAAGCTTTCTTT. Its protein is CASRTELNTEAFF.